This entry lists 3 T cell receptor beta chains sequenced from one sample in a study of neoadjuvant anti-PD-1 for oral cavity cancer. Time point indicated: after neoadjuvant nivolumab, at surgical resection. The assay was immunoSEQ multiplex PCR, and TCRdb's table has in-frame clones only and misses some. The data hold tens of thousands of clones, with approximately 85% observed a single time. Sequences were derived from PBMCs, sampled after nivolumab (anti-PD-1) treatment. These receptors were obtained from a person aged 40 to 85 with oral cavity squamous cell carcinoma.

This rearrangement joins TRBV6-5 to TRBJ1-4, with 7 bases identical to TRBD1. Germline-derived CDR1 and CDR2 are MNHEY and SVGAGI. The V and J ends lost 4 bases and 4 bases, in that order; junction bases with no gene match: 3. This CDR3 has 14 residues. CDR3 DNA: TGTGCCAGCAGTTGGACAGGTGGTAATGAAAAACTGTTTTTT. It specifies CASSWTGGNEKLFF.

The chain combines TRBV28 with TRBJ1-2; 7 nucleotides line up with TRBD1. There are 14 residues in the CDR3. CDR1 MDHEN and CDR2 SYDVKM come from the germline V gene. V lost 2 bases and J lost 4; bases outside the gene matches: 4. CDR3 sequence reads: CASSLPTGTYGYTF. In DNA form, the CDR3 reads TGTGCCAGCAGTTTACCGACAGGGACCTATGGCTACACCTTC.

The rearrangement joins TRBV7-8 to TRBJ1-5; 7 bases align to TRBD1. Germline assignment: CDR1 SGHVS and CDR2 FQNEAQ. This CDR3 is 17 amino acids long. J was trimmed by 6 bases and V by 1 base; bases with no gene match: 12. CDR3 amino acids: CASSLDGEGASGQPQHF. The CDR3 bases are TGTGCCAGCAGCTTAGATGGTGAGGGGGCTTCTGGTCAGCCCCAGCATTTT.